The present entry profiles one T cell receptor (beta chain) with its context. The antigen is not known. The repertoire was sequenced with immunoSEQ multiplex PCR; TCRdb's copy has only in-frame clones and lacks some. The sample lists under 55,000 clones, roughly nine tenths occurring once. This sample was taken from a study of T cell clones after liver transplantation. Study-wide background: In this trial, immunosuppression withdrawal was attempted within 2 years of liver transplant. Until 12-24 months post-transplant, subjects got standard immunosuppression and no induction. Notes on the study in general: Small, mixed patient groups and varying post-transplant times limit these conclusions.

Germline CDR1 MNHEY, CDR2 SVGAGI. The CDR3 is 13 residues long. Trimming took off 5 bases at V and 6 bases at J, with 14 bases between the two ends. This chain links TRBV6-5 with TRBJ2-7; D is unclear. Material: CD8+ T cells from blood, obtained 12 months after liver transplant. The receptor comes from a human patient who received a liver transplant. The graft donor may have given rise to some T cells. CDR3 residues: CASSPTSRGEQYF. CDR3 DNA sequence: TGTGCCAGCAGTCCTACTTCCAGAGGCGAGCAGTACTTC.